These 26 T cell receptor beta chains were all obtained from the same sample, sequenced in a study of monozygotic twins with inflammatory bowel disease. Each CDR3 protein gets one entry in TCRdb, which reprocessed the 5' RACE reads and gives no DNA. The ten top clones account for around 1.5%, within a sample of around 200,000 distinct CDR3 sequences. Sequenced material: blood. These receptors came from a human donor with ulcerative colitis or Crohn's disease, or a healthy co-twin of an affected twin (not recorded which).

The chain links TRBV27 to TRBJ1-2. This CDR3 has 14 residues. Germline CDR1 reads MNHEY; CDR2 reads SMNVEV (reference sequence). This CDR3 is CASSFGGVGYGYTF.

The chain has TRBV6-1 and TRBJ1-2; the TRBD1 assignment by TCRdb is unverifiable without DNA. Germline V gives CDR1 MNHNS, CDR2 SASEGT. This CDR3 region has 13 residues. The CDR3 sequence: CASSQDPRGGYTF.

The chain couples TRBV12-3 or TRBV12-4 to TRBJ1-1. The CDR3 runs 16 residues. CDR3 in amino acids: CASHPMDPRVNTEAFF.

V is TRBV13 and J is TRBJ1-1. Germline-derived CDR1 and CDR2 are PRHDT and FYEKMQ (reference sequence). This CDR3 comprises 14 residues. CDR3 amino acids: CASSLGRTLGRAFF.

The V call is TRBV12-3 or TRBV12-4, the J call TRBJ2-3; TCRdb reports TRBD2, a call that lacks DNA to check it against. The CDR3 is made up of 15 amino acids. The CDR3 region is CASSPLSGGGDTQYF.

J is TRBJ1-1 and V is TRBV20-1; TCRdb returns TRBD1, unconfirmable since there is no DNA. Germline loops: CDR1 DFQATT, CDR2 SNEGSKA (reference sequence). This CDR3 comprises 14 residues. The CDR3 sequence is CSARGTALNTEAFF.

This chain uses TRBV5-1 with TRBJ2-2; TCRdb reports TRBD2, a call that lacks DNA to check it against. CDR3 length equals 18 residues. Germline assignment: CDR1 SGHRS and CDR2 YFSETQ. The CDR3 here is CASSLPGWTSGDTGELFF. The variable domain in full, with the rest retrieved from reference TRBV5-1 and TRBJ2-2, is KAGVTQTPRYLIKTRGQQVTLSCSPISGHRSVSWYQQTPGQGLQFLFEYFSETQRNKGNFPGRFSGRQFSNSRSEMNVSTLELGDSALYLCASSLPGWTSGDTGELFFGEGSRLTVL.

The J gene is TRBJ2-5, the V gene TRBV12-3 or TRBV12-4; absent DNA, TCRdb's TRBD2 call cannot be checked. CDR3 length equals 15 residues. CDR3 loop: CASSSWRAGQETQYF.

The CDR3 sequence is CASTPLAGGPNTGELFF. The chain combines TRBV19 with TRBJ2-2; TCRdb proposes TRBD2, but this gene call is untestable without DNA. This CDR3 region has 17 residues. From germline, CDR1 is LNHDA and CDR2 SQIVND (reference sequence). Complete variable domain (other parts from reference TRBV19 and TRBJ2-2): DGGITQSPKYLFRKEGQNVTLSCEQNLNHDAMYWYRQDPGQGLRLIYYSQIVNDFQKGDIAEGYSVSREKKESFPLTVTSAQKNPTAFYLCASTPLAGGPNTGELFFGEGSRLTVL.

The chain uses TRBV19 and TRBJ2-7; TCRdb reports TRBD1, a call that lacks DNA to check it against. The CDR3 extends over 14 amino acids. The germline CDR1 and CDR2 sequences are LNHDA and SQIVND (reference sequence). CDR3 region: CASSIGTGPYEQYF. The whole variable domain, remainder taken from reference TRBV19 and TRBJ2-7, is DGGITQSPKYLFRKEGQNVTLSCEQNLNHDAMYWYRQDPGQGLRLIYYSQIVNDFQKGDIAEGYSVSREKKESFPLTVTSAQKNPTAFYLCASSIGTGPYEQYFGPGTRLTVT.

The gene calls are TRBV20-1 and TRBJ1-3; TCRdb designates TRBD1, a call that cannot be tested without DNA. CDR3 length equals 15 residues. CDR1 and CDR2 from the germline V gene are DFQATT and SNEGSKA (reference sequence). CDR3 protein: CSASPFAGNRNTIYF.

The chain has TRBV6-2 or TRBV6-3 and TRBJ2-7; TCRdb's D call, TRBD2, is unchecked because there is no DNA. This CDR3 has 13 residues. Germline loops: CDR1 MNHEY, CDR2 SVGEGT. CDR3 region: CASSYGGIHEQYF.

The chain is built from TRBV9 and TRBJ1-1; TCRdb proposes TRBD1, but this gene call is untestable without DNA. Germline-derived CDR1 and CDR2 are SGDLS and YYNGEE. The length of the CDR3 is 18 residues. CDR3 amino acids: CASSVLWGAVHMNTEAFF.

CDR3 loop: CASSRAGRQETQYF. V gene TRBV6-1 combines with J gene TRBJ2-5; TCRdb's D call, TRBD1, is unchecked because there is no DNA. Germline assignment: CDR1 MNHNS and CDR2 SASEGT. This CDR3 contains 14 residues.

The V call is TRBV9, the J call TRBJ2-2; TCRdb's assignment of TRBD1 cannot be checked, as there is no DNA. The CDR3 runs 15 residues. Germline V gene lookup returns CDR1 SGDLS and CDR2 YYNGEE. The CDR3: CASSVADRGSGELFF.

The chain combines TRBV5-1 with TRBJ2-1; the D call from TCRdb, TRBD1, cannot be confirmed without DNA. CDR1 is SGHRS and CDR2 is YFSETQ in the germline V gene. The CDR3 has 15 residues. The CDR3 reads CASSLEGQGYNEQFF.

The chain is built from TRBV29-1 and TRBJ2-3; TCRdb's D gene call, TRBD1, goes unchecked for lack of DNA. The CDR3 is 14 residues long. Looked up from germline, CDR1 is SQVTM and CDR2 is ANQGSEA. The CDR3 loop reads CSARVGGGTDTQYF.

This chain uses TRBV11-2 with TRBJ2-7; checking the TCRdb D call of TRBD2 is not possible without DNA. Germline CDR1 SGHAT, CDR2 FQNNGV. CDR3 length: 14 residues. The CDR3: CASSLTGLHYEQYF.

The chain carries TRBV7-9 and TRBJ1-2; the TCRdb call, TRBD1, lacks DNA for checking. The CDR3 loop spans 14 amino acids. Per germline, CDR1 SEHNR and CDR2 FQNEAQ (reference sequence). The CDR3 is CASSLARQSYGYTF.

The gene calls are TRBV12-3 or TRBV12-4 and TRBJ1-4; TCRdb lists TRBD1, though no DNA is available to test this call. The length of the CDR3 is 14 residues. CDR3 loop: CASSLRQGREKLFF.

J is TRBJ2-1 and V is TRBV9; the TCRdb D gene call, TRBD1, has no DNA to confirm it. The CDR3 has 15 amino acids. Germline V gives CDR1 SGDLS, CDR2 YYNGEE. CDR3 amino acids: CASSSSGTVYNEQFF.

The V call is TRBV29-1, the J call TRBJ2-1; the D gene TCRdb calls, TRBD2, cannot be checked with no DNA. The CDR3 loop spans 14 amino acids. Germline V lookup: CDR1 SQVTM, CDR2 ANQGSEA. CDR3: CSVAASREMNEQFF.

This chain joins TRBV5-1 and TRBJ2-1; no DNA is available, so the TRBD1 call from TCRdb remains unchecked. The CDR3 covers 14 residues. The germline CDR1 and CDR2 sequences are SGHRS and YFSETQ. The CDR3 protein is CASNRDSLNNEQFF. Complete variable domain (other parts from reference TRBV5-1 and TRBJ2-1): KAGVTQTPRYLIKTRGQQVTLSCSPISGHRSVSWYQQTPGQGLQFLFEYFSETQRNKGNFPGRFSGRQFSNSRSEMNVSTLELGDSALYLCASNRDSLNNEQFFGPGTRLTVL.

V and J are TRBV5-1 and TRBJ2-1. The germline V gene has CDR1 SGHRS and CDR2 YFSETQ. The CDR3 runs to 15 residues. CDR3 protein: CASSLERGSYNEQFF.

V usage is TRBV7-2 and J usage is TRBJ2-3; the D gene TCRdb calls, TRBD2, cannot be checked with no DNA. CDR1 SGHTA and CDR2 FQGNSA come from the germline V gene. This CDR3 is 15 amino acids long. The CDR3 protein is CASSVVYAGTDTQYF.

The chain has TRBV20-1 and TRBJ2-1. This CDR3 is 13 amino acids long. From germline, CDR1 is DFQATT and CDR2 SNEGSKA (reference sequence). CDR3 amino acids: CSADVPYYNEQFF.